The clone carrying this TCR beta chain was detected a few times. Antigen unknown. Donors were healthy HIV-negative adults without recent acute infections or vaccinations. Ten immunoSEQ deep assay plates held the unsorted PBMC DNA. The method was immunoSEQ multiplex PCR; TCRdb's version includes in-frame clones alone and lacks a portion of them. The sample has hundreds of thousands of clones, approximately 77% seen once. These data are taken from a study of shared clonotypes between healthy human individuals. The V gene lost 2 bases and the J gene lost 1 base, with 9 bases spanning the gap. Germline V CDR1 and CDR2: GTSNPN, SVGIG (reference sequence). The length of the CDR3 is 15 residues. Regarding the study as a whole: In this cohort, only blood was sampled, and tissue repertoires likely differ. Since donors were few, the genetic and exposure-history diversity represented was limited.

The receptor was derived from a woman aged 40-49 years in good health. Some clones in this sample may be carry-over from other donors' samples. This rearrangement joins TRBV30 to TRBJ2-6, with D possibly TRBD1 on 5 matching bases. The sequenced sample was PBMCs. The CDR3 region is CAWSRAGSGANVLTF. The CDR3 DNA follows: TGTGCCTGGAGTAGGGCAGGGTCTGGGGCCAACGTCCTGACTTTC.